The following is a T cell receptor (beta chain) sequence with its context. This clone was seen only once. Its target antigen remains unknown. Per-nucleotide qualities are absent, and no much larger clonotype sits a single base away. The data stem from a study of cytomegalovirus exposure and HLA in healthy donors (dated by TCRdb to the late 2010s). About the full investigation: In an earlier analysis of roughly 500 of the donors, about 260 Gb of sequence data and 90 million to 120 million unique TCR beta sequences from about 180 million T cells were reported. Both class I and class II loci were covered by HLA typing, at four-digit resolution. All discovery cohort repertoires had been generated using a single sequencing platform. Rather than drawing on any new phenotypic data, the later analysis identified candidate immune exposures from TCR beta sequences and the way those sequences occurred across donors. Across around 400 genotyped donors of the cohort, an average of approximately 240,000 unique TCR beta nucleotide sequences per donor were sequenced, and roughly 17% of those sequences were non-productive. Typing coverage varied by locus: roughly 629-640 donors for A, B, C, DRB1 and DQB1; under 550 for DQA1; some 610 for DPA1; approximately 490 for DPB1. The study was designed to test whether signatures of past pathogen exposure could be identified by cataloging public T cell receptors. A later genetic analysis took genome-wide SNP genotypes for about three fifths of the 666 donors and used that subset as a discovery cohort. Along with the approximately 670-subject first cohort, a separate validation cohort of about 110 different subjects was used. Donor age, sex, ethnicity and CMV serostatus were compiled together with the repertoire data. To predict cytomegalovirus infection status, the study brought together high-throughput TCR immunosequencing, statistical association of individual TCRs with disease status, and machine learning. Because of strong linkage in the cohort, five DR-DQ haplotypes were treated as single units for association and clustering. An earlier analysis of around 580 of the donors used high-throughput TCR beta sequencing to judge whether each TCR beta V gene segment behaved as functional or pseudogenic. Of the roughly 410 genotyped donors, 65% to 90% were placed in the genetic ancestry cluster associated with self-reported Caucasian donors. The T cell repertoires of under 700 subjects were profiled by immunosequencing and related to cytomegalovirus serostatus. In a later analysis, previously published TCR beta repertoires from about 640 donors were re-analyzed and high-resolution HLA genotyping was added so that TCR occurrence patterns could be studied. An early release covering about 600 HLA-typed donors comprised 300 to 350 gigabases of sequencing data and roughly 85 million unique TCR sequences. On the study overall, not on this receptor specifically: In a later analysis, around 17,000 TCR beta sequences were associated with specific HLA alleles at a false discovery rate of 0.05. A further reported finding was that TCR beta sequences accurately predicted the HLA-A and HLA-B alleles for most subjects in the first cohort. A few of the identified cytomegalovirus-associated TCR beta chains were confirmed in vitro to be specific for cytomegalovirus antigens. In this cohort, only TCR beta chains were sequenced, and detectable features were limited by the absence of alpha or paired-chain data. Correlated functional status among segregating V segments might be attributable to linkage disequilibrium, but an unknown experimental factor could not be ruled out. A group of highly shared sequence variants was considered likely to be a technical artifact of the sequencing pipeline. A later genetic analysis associated a missense DCLRE1C variant with V-gene and J-gene trimming of TCR beta chains, and an independent cohort replicated the association. The study gave a list of roughly 150 TCR beta chains associated with cytomegalovirus. A later analysis found that HLA-associated TCR beta chains were more clonally expanded and had lower generation probabilities than equally common non-associated chains. In an earlier analysis of about 540 of the donors, most TCR beta V segments were observed in productive rearrangements about 87% or about 30% of the time, broadly matching IMGT annotations. For the cohort, immune exposure information was limited to CMV serostatus. Presence/absence analyses assumed roughly uniform sequencing depth across donors, an assumption that may not hold. Because some donors lacked HLA typing at each locus, the association tests relied only on the typed subset. Strong co-occurrence of HLA alleles, especially DR and DQ, made assigning TCR associations to individual alleles difficult. According to a later analysis, parvovirus B19, influenza, CMV and Epstein-Barr virus appeared linked to several top co-occurrence clusters. While some public TCRs were present in many individuals, most TCR sequences turned up only very rarely across donors. According to a later analysis, most CMV-associated TCR beta chains appeared to be HLA-restricted, and the HLA associations seemed to be driven largely by CMV exposure. Some IMGT-functional V segments, including TRBV6-2 and TRBV6-3, could not be distinguished by the 87-base-pair reads and were therefore excluded. According to the authors, the approach could potentially be generalized to other disease states and immunological phenotypes. Compared with the 666-donor mean, donors in an Asian-associated ancestry cluster had fewer N-insertions in productive TCRs, according to a later genetic analysis. Cytomegalovirus status was reported to be diagnosed by the classifier with high specificity and sensitivity in both the original and validation cohorts. Because counts were too low, roughly 18 rarely observed V segments, including chromosome 9 orphons, were left out of the earlier analysis of 500 to 750 of the donors. A later analysis found that TCR association rates varied across HLA loci, with DRB1 alleles showing the most associated TCRs and HLA-C alleles the fewest.

V is clipped by 6 bases and J by 3 bases, and the sequence between their germline boundaries is 15 bases long. From cysteine to phenylalanine, the CDR3 is 15 amino acids long. Solely the CDR3 DNA is kept, with 45 bases framed from the first base. As encoded in the germline V gene (reference sequence), CDR1 is MNHEY while CDR2 is SMNVEV. The cohort consisted of 666 healthy bone marrow donors. Cohort members were all nominally healthy when sampled, although unrecorded immune exposures were likely present. The donor was CMV seropositive and belonged to the group of about 290 seropositive cohort members. Every donor gave a peripheral blood sample, and the peripheral blood mononuclear cells from that sample were used for TCR beta sequencing. Genomic DNA extraction from the blood cell samples was performed with the Qiagen DNeasy Blood Extraction Kit. The library came from the immunoSEQ multiplex PCR assay. The multiplex PCR relied on a mix of 60 forward primers for TCR Vbeta segments and 13 reverse primers for TCR Jbeta segments. The CDR3 region of rearranged TCR beta genes was amplified from genomic DNA with a multiplex PCR assay. On the Illumina HiSeq System, the amplified TCR beta libraries were sequenced as 87-base-pair reads. In the source study's methods: A later analysis counted some 80 million unique TCR beta chains across the 700 or so repertoires, and 9 million to 14 million of these chains were shared by at least two donors. Raw reads were error-corrected and collapsed into unique sequences with a nearest-neighbor algorithm that merged closely related sequences to remove PCR and sequencing errors. CDR3 sequences were aligned to IMGT reference sequences to assign V, D and J gene segments. For a sequence to be retained, at least a six-nucleotide match to both a V gene segment and a J gene segment was required. Rearrangements were called productive when the CDR3 lacked stop codons and stayed in frame with V and J; all others were non-productive. Following IMGT convention, CDR3 was defined as the stretch from the second conserved V-encoded cysteine to the conserved J-encoded phenylalanine. In an earlier analysis of more than 550 of the donors, sequences lacking an unambiguous match to a single V gene segment were excluded. In an earlier analysis of around 600 of the donors, V segments were called functional above 56.7% productive rearrangements and were called segregating when the between-donor standard deviation exceeded 5%. A statistical classification framework was built to diagnose cytomegalovirus status from the catalog of TCR beta chain sequences. In a later analysis, V and J genes were assigned by comparing TCR nucleotide sequences against IMGT/GENE-DB human TR gene sequences. Using the TCRdist pipeline, a later analysis assigned CDR3 sequences along with most-parsimonious VDJ recombination scenarios. In a later analysis, every TCR beta chain was defined by the combination of its CDR3 amino acid sequence and its V-gene family, and reads without a unique V-gene family were dropped. A later analysis removed 550 to 700 highly shared, low-generation-probability nucleotide sequences to deal with suspected cross-contamination and a sequencing artifact. For each public chain, a later analysis derived a clonal expansion index from normalized ranks of inferred template counts within each repertoire. In a later analysis, generation probabilities were computed with a VDJ recombination model fitted to out-of-frame rearrangements, and the resulting probabilities were checked against IGoR. In a later analysis, TCR-TCR, TCR-HLA and TCR-CMV co-occurrence was scored with hypergeometric tests, and a repertoire-size bias correction was applied to TCR pairs. False discovery rates were estimated in a later analysis by permuting HLA or CMV assignments 20 times. A later analysis grouped co-occurring TCRs with DBSCAN, adding TCRdist sequence similarity when clustering within HLA-allele-positive subsets. Co-occurrence clustering excluded repertoires with fewer than 30,000 or more than 120,000 public chains, plus five with anomalous nucleotide sharing. Here the immuneACCESS table is served through TCRdb, limited to in-frame sequences with V and J called. Missing clones are a known gap in these copies; in checked studies unresolved V genes cover under half, and the rest lacks a known reason. The DNA gave D and trimming, while V, J and clone size come from that table. Present in this sample are some 150,000 clones, around 80% of which were seen just once. The ten most abundant clones make up approximately 8.7% of the sample.

The source is a man younger than 30 in good health and CMV-seropositive. The sample taken for sequencing was PBMCs. The rearrangement joined TRBV27 to TRBJ2-1; possibly the D gene is TRBD2, per 7 matching bases. The CDR3 is CASRTTGGFYNEQFF. The bases read TGTGCCAGCAGGACGACGGGGGGCTTCTACAATGAGCAGTTCTTC.